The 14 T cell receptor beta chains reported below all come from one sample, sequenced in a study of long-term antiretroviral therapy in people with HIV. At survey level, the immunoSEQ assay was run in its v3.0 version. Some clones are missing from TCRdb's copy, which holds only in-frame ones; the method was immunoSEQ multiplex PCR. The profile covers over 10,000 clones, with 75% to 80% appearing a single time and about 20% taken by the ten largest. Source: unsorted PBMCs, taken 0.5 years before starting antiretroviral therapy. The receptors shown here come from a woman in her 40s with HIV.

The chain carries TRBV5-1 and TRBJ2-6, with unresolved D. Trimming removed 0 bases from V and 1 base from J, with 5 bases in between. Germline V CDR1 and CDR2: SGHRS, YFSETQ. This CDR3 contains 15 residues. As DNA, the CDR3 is TGCGCCAGCAGCTTGGTGGGTTCTGGGGCCAACGTCCTGACTTTC. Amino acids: CASSLVGSGANVLTF.

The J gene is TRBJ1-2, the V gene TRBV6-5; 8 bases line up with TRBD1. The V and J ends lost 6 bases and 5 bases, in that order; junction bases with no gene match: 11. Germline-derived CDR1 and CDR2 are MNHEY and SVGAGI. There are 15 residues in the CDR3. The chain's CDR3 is CASSSSWTGRYGYTF. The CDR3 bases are TGTGCCAGCAGCAGTTCTTGGACAGGGAGGTATGGCTACACCTTC.

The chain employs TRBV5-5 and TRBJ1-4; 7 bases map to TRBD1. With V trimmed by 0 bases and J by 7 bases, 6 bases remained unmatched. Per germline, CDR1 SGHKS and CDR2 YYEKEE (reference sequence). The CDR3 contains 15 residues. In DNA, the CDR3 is TGTGCCAGCAGCTTGGGAGGGGGCAGTTTTGAAAAACTGTTTTTT. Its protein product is CASSLGGGSFEKLFF.

CDR3 bases: TGTGCCAGCAGCTCGCCGGGACTAGCGGGACCCTATTCCTACGAGCAGTACTTC. Amino acid sequence: CASSSPGLAGPYSYEQYF. J is TRBJ2-7 and V is TRBV7-9; 13 bases agree with TRBD2. CDR3 length: 18 amino acids. Losses at the gene ends were 4 bases for V and 1 base for J; bases not matched to a gene: 10. In germline, CDR1 is SEHNR, CDR2 FQNEAQ (reference sequence). Variable domain in full (rest from reference TRBV7-9 and TRBJ2-7): DTGVSQNPRHKITKRGQNVTFRCDPISEHNRLYWYRQTLGQGPEFLTYFQNEAQLEKSRLLSDRFSAERPKGSFSTLEIQRTEQGDSAMYLCASSSPGLAGPYSYEQYFGPGTRLTVT.

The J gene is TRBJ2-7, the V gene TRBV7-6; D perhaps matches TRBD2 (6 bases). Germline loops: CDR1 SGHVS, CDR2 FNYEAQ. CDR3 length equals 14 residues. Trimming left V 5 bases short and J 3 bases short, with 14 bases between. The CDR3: CASSGSGSYYEQYF. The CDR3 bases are TGTGCCAGCAGCGGTAGCGGTTCTTACTACGAGCAGTACTTC.

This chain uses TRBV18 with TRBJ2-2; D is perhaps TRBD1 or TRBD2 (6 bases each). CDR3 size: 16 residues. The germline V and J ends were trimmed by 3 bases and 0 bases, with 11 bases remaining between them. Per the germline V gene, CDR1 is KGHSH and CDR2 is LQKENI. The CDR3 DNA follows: TGTGCCAGCTCACCCATGGGGGGCGCGAACACCGGGGAGCTGTTTTTT. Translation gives CASSPMGGANTGELFF.

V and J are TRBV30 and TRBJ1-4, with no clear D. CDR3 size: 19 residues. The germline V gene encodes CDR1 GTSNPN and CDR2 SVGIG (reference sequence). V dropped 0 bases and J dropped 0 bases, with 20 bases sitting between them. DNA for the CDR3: TGTGCCTGGAGTGTACTAAGGACTCTCGGCTCTGCAACTAATGAAAAACTGTTTTTT. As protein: CAWSVLRTLGSATNEKLFF.

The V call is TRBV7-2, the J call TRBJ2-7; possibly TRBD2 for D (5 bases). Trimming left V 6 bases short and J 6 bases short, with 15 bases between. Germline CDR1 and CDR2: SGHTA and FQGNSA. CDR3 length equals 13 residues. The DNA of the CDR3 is TGTGCCAGCAGTTACGGGATGTTGTTCGAGCAGTACTTC. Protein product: CASSYGMLFEQYF.

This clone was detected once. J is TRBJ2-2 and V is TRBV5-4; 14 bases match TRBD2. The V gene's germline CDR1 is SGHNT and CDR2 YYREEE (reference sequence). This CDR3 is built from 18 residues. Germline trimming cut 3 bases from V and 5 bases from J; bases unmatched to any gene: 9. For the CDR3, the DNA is TGTGCCAGCAGCTCCAGGGGGGGACTAGCGGGAGATACCGGGGAGCTGTTTTTT. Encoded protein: CASSSRGGLAGDTGELFF.

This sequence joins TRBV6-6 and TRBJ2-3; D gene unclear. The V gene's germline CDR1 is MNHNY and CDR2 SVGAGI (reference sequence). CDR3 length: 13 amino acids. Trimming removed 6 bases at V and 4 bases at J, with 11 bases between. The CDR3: CASRSTPPDTQYF. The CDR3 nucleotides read TGTGCCAGCAGATCGACCCCTCCAGATACGCAGTATTTT.

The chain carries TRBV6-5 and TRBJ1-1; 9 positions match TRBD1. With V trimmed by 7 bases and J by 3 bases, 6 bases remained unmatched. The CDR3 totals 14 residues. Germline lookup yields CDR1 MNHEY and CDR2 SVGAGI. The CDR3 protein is CASTEQGAHTEAFF. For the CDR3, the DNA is TGTGCCAGCACCGAACAGGGGGCACACACTGAAGCTTTCTTT.

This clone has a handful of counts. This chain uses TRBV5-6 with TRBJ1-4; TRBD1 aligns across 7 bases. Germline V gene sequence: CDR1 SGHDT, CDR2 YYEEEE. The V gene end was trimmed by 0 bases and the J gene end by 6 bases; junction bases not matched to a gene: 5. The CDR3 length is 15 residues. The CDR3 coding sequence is TGTGCCAGCAGCTTGGAGGGGGCAGGGTATGAAAAACTGTTTTTT. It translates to CASSLEGAGYEKLFF. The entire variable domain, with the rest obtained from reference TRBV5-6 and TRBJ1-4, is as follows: DAGVTQSPTHLIKTRGQQVTLRCSPKSGHDTVSWYQQALGQGPQFIFQYYEEEERQRGNFPDRFSGHQFPNYSSELNVNALLLGDSALYLCASSLEGAGYEKLFFGSGTQLSVL.

CDR3 in DNA: TGTGCCAGCTCATCCCTAACGACCGGGACAGGGGATTATGGCTACACCTTC. This translates into CASSSLTTGTGDYGYTF. V gene TRBV18 combines with J gene TRBJ1-2; TRBD1 agrees at 10 bases. Trimming cost V 5 bases and J 5 bases; bases outside gene matches: 14. The CDR3 sequence is 17 residues long. Looked up from germline, CDR1 is KGHSH and CDR2 is LQKENI.

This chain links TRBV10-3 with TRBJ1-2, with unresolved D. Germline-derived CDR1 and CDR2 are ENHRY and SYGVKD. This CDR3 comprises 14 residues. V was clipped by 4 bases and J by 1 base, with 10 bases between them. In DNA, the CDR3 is TGTGCCATCAGTGGTTTTGGGCTTAACTATGGCTACACCTTC. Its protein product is CAISGFGLNYGYTF.